This T cell receptor (beta chain) stems from a study of OX40 agonist ivuxolimab in advanced cancers. The study, taken as a whole, reports: Low normalized T-cell clonal expansion was also seen in some nonresponders.

In this sample, this clone turned up once. Its specificity is unknown. The V end lost 1 base, the J end lost 2 bases, and 13 bases lay between the germline ends. The CDR3 contains 15 residues. The germline CDR1 and CDR2 sequences are SGHDT and YYEEEE. Profiling relied on immunoSEQ multiplex PCR, and the TCRdb table lists in-frame clones only, not all of them. The sample includes around 60,000 clones, about nine tenths of them seen just once. The TCR was taken from an adult with an advanced solid tumor such as melanoma, head and neck, liver or kidney cancer. The rearrangement uses TRBV5-6 and TRBJ2-7; tentatively, D is TRBD1 or TRBD2 (5 bases each). The source was CD4+ or CD8+ T cells sorted from blood, collected in a trial of the OX40 agonist ivuxolimab. The CDR3 coding sequence is TGTGCCAGCAGCTTGAGGACACTGACTACCTACGAGCAGTACTTC. Amino acid sequence: CASSLRTLTTYEQYF.